The 18 T cell receptor beta chains presented below share a single source sample, sequenced in a study of T cell responses to AZD1222 COVID-19 vaccine. The table came from immunoSEQ multiplex PCR; TCRdb's copy has only in-frame clones and leaves some out. The sample has about 140,000 clones, approximately 92% seen once. The source material was peripheral blood, sampled 28 days after the second AZD1222 dose. These receptors were taken from an adult who received the AZD1222 COVID-19 vaccine.

J is TRBJ1-2 and V is TRBV4-3, with D uncertain. The V and J ends lost 0 bases and 0 bases respectively, with 8 bases between them. Germline lookup yields CDR1 LGHNA and CDR2 YSLEER. This CDR3 spans 15 amino acids. CDR3 sequence: CASSQDPGANYGYTF. CDR3 bases: TGCGCCAGCAGCCAAGATCCAGGAGCTAACTATGGCTACACCTTC.

The chain recombines TRBV7-2 with TRBJ2-1; 7 bases are shared with TRBD2. The CDR3 has 17 residues. Germline-derived CDR1 and CDR2 are SGHTA and FQGNSA. With V trimmed by 6 bases and J by 5 bases, 16 bases remained unmatched. CDR3 coding DNA: TGTGCCAGCAGTCGTTACATTCTAGCGGTGATGGACAATGAGCAGTTCTTC. It encodes CASSRYILAVMDNEQFF.

V gene TRBV7-9 combines with J gene TRBJ1-4; D is possibly TRBD1 (5 bases). The V end was cut by 1 base, the J end by 1 base, with 7 bases between. The CDR3 spans 15 residues. Germline CDR1 is SEHNR and CDR2 is FQNEAQ (reference sequence). CDR3 coding DNA: TGTGCCAGCAGCTTAGATGGGGGAACTAATGAAAAACTGTTTTTT. Translating it yields CASSLDGGTNEKLFF.

This sequence joins TRBV19 and TRBJ2-3, with D unresolved. Germline V lookup: CDR1 LNHDA, CDR2 SQIVND (reference sequence). CDR3 size: 13 residues. V lost 2 bases and J lost 3, with 6 bases in between. The CDR3 nucleotides are TGTGCCAGTAGTATACGATTTACAGATACGCAGTATTTT. Protein sequence: CASSIRFTDTQYF.

This clone has a handful of counts. This rearrangement joins TRBV7-9 to TRBJ1-2; 8 positions match TRBD1. J gave up 8 bases and V 0 bases, and 11 bases lay outside the gene matches. This CDR3 contains 16 residues. Germline-derived CDR1 and CDR2 are SEHNR and FQNEAQ (reference sequence). This CDR3 reads CASSLAAGGAYWGYTF. The DNA for the CDR3 is TGTGCCAGCAGCTTAGCCGCAGGGGGCGCGTACTGGGGCTACACCTTC.

The V call is TRBV29-1, the J call TRBJ1-4; weak D call: TRBD1 (5 bases). Germline CDR1 is SQVTM and CDR2 is ANQGSEA. Between the trimmed V and J ends, which lost 7 bases and 4 bases, there was a span of 19 bases. This CDR3 region has 15 residues. The CDR3: CSAGTGPGYNEKLFF. In DNA form, the CDR3 reads TGCAGCGCTGGGACGGGGCCAGGGTATAATGAAAAACTGTTTTTT.

DNA of the CDR3: TGCGCCAGCAGCCAGGACAGGATTCGGGAGACCCAGTACTTC. It translates to CASSQDRIRETQYF. The chain uses TRBV4-3 and TRBJ2-5; TRBD1 matches 7 bases. V was pared by 3 bases and J by 5 bases, with 6 bases of the junction left unmatched. Germline V gene data show CDR1 as LGHNA and CDR2 as YSLEER. The CDR3 length is 14 residues.

This chain connects TRBV11-1 to TRBJ2-1; 10 bases are shared with TRBD1. Germline values: CDR1 SGHAT, CDR2 FQDESV (reference sequence). The CDR3 is made up of 15 amino acids. V shed 6 bases and J 7 bases; nucleotides not matched to a gene: 9. The CDR3 here is CASSRGQGVGNEQFF. CDR3 in DNA: TGTGCCAGCAGTCGCGGACAGGGGGTGGGAAATGAGCAGTTCTTC.

The chain is built from TRBV6-2 or TRBV6-3 and TRBJ2-2; possibly TRBD1 for D (6 bases). The CDR3 consists of 17 residues. Germline V lookup: CDR1 MNHEY, CDR2 SVGEGT. The V end was cut by 5 bases, the J end by 5 bases, with 21 bases between. CDR3 sequence reads: CASSNPTGQSLTGELFF. The CDR3 DNA follows: TGTGCCAGCAGTAACCCCACCGGACAGAGCCTTACCGGGGAGCTGTTTTTT.

The V and J genes are TRBV21-1 and TRBJ2-6; the table's D call, TRBD1, was not checked against the DNA. TRBV21-1 is flagged as a pseudogene. This CDR3 is 21 amino acids long. Written as DNA, the CDR3 is TGTGCCAGCAGCAAACGACTTGGGGCAGGCCAAGCGAGATCTGGGGCCAACGTCCTGACTTTC. Protein sequence: CASSKRLGAGQARSGANVLTF.

The chain joins TRBV11-3 to TRBJ2-1, with a tentative D call TRBD2 (5 bases). V was clipped by 9 bases and J by 3 bases, with 18 bases between them. CDR3 length equals 15 residues. Germline CDR1 SGHNT, CDR2 YENEEA. The CDR3 sequence is CASRTRTAFYNEQFF. CDR3 nucleotide sequence: TGTGCCAGTCGTACCCGGACTGCCTTCTACAATGAGCAGTTCTTC.

V usage is TRBV5-1 and J usage is TRBJ1-5, with D possibly being TRBD1 (5 bases). Germline CDR1 is SGHRS and CDR2 is YFSETQ. The CDR3 is 15 amino acids. The germline V and J ends were trimmed by 0 bases and 4 bases, with 11 bases remaining between them. CDR3 in amino acids: CASSLGQGGNQPQHF. For the CDR3, the DNA is TGCGCCAGCAGCTTGGGGCAGGGCGGAAATCAGCCCCAGCATTTT. Supplemented by reference TRBV5-1 and TRBJ1-5, the full variable domain reads KAGVTQTPRYLIKTRGQQVTLSCSPISGHRSVSWYQQTPGQGLQFLFEYFSETQRNKGNFPGRFSGRQFSNSRSEMNVSTLELGDSALYLCASSLGQGGNQPQHFGDGTRLSIL.

V and J are TRBV30 and TRBJ2-5; no clear D. CDR1 and CDR2 from the germline V gene are GTSNPN and SVGIG (reference sequence). Trimming pared 4 bases from V and 5 bases from J, leaving 26 bases between. This CDR3 region has 17 residues. CDR3 region: CAWNSFTSPERMETQYF. The CDR3 DNA sequence: TGTGCCTGGAATTCCTTCACGTCACCCGAACGAATGGAGACCCAGTACTTC.

The chain combines TRBV28 with TRBJ1-1, with D possibly matching TRBD1 (6 bases). The germline gives CDR1 MDHEN, CDR2 SYDVKM. The V end lost 5 bases, the J end lost 5 bases, and 18 bases lay between the germline ends. The CDR3 consists of 15 residues. The CDR3 DNA reads as TGTGCCAGCAGTCTACTCTCCAGGGGAAGTACTGAAGCTTTCTTT. Protein product: CASSLLSRGSTEAFF.

The chain is built from TRBV2 and TRBJ1-3; perhaps TRBD1 as D (5 bases). The germline gives CDR1 SNHLY, CDR2 FYNNEI. V was shortened by 6 bases and J by 0 bases, with 12 bases between the two germline ends. This CDR3 contains 15 residues. CDR3 in DNA: TGTGCCAGCAGGGGAAGGGACCACTCTGGAAACACCATATATTTT. Its translation is CASRGRDHSGNTIYF.

This sequence joins TRBV30 and TRBJ1-5, with a weak D call TRBD1 (6 bases). Trimming stripped 2 bases from V and 9 bases from J, with 14 bases between. This CDR3 is built from 13 residues. Germline V CDR1 and CDR2: GTSNPN, SVGIG (reference sequence). CDR3 in amino acids: CAWSRGAPGPQHF. The CDR3 coding sequence is TGTGCCTGGAGTCGGGGGGCGCCGGGGCCCCAGCATTTT.

The chain recombines TRBV7-9 with TRBJ1-1; 9 bases line up with TRBD1. The germline CDR1 and CDR2 sequences are SEHNR and FQNEAQ (reference sequence). The junction had 8 bases not matched to a gene; V was cut back by 4 bases and J by 8 bases. CDR3 size: 14 residues. DNA for the CDR3: TGTGCCAGCAGCTGGACAGGGGCGGAGGACGAAGCTTTCTTT. It specifies CASSWTGAEDEAFF.

This clone was observed once. V and J are TRBV19 and TRBJ2-6; D is unclear. CDR3 length: 18 residues. V was shortened by 0 bases and J by 0 bases, with 12 bases between the two germline ends. Germline V lookup: CDR1 LNHDA, CDR2 SQIVND (reference sequence). CDR3: CASSIEERANSGANVLTF. The CDR3, as DNA: TGTGCCAGTAGTATAGAGGAACGTGCGAACTCTGGGGCCAACGTCCTGACTTTC.